This TCR beta chain comes out of a study of cytomegalovirus exposure and HLA in healthy donors. The wider study: Approximately 180 million T cells yielded 117 million unique TCR beta sequences in earlier analysis. Regarding the study as a whole: Follow-up analysis found HLA locus-dependent TCR association rates, highest for DRB1 and lowest for HLA-C. A later analysis associated some 18,000 TCR beta sequences with HLA alleles at a 0.05 false discovery rate.

In the PCR, 60 Vbeta and 13 Jbeta primers were used. Some clones are missing from TCRdb's copy, which holds only in-frame ones; the method was immunoSEQ multiplex PCR. The sample has about 150,000 clones; about 72% are singletons. Worth noting for this clone: Antigen: not known.

The clonotype originates from a man aged 40-50 years in good health and CMV-seronegative. The sequenced material came from PBMCs.

For the CDR3, the DNA is TGCGCCAGCAGCTTGGGGGCAGGTTACACTGAAGCTTTCTTT. This translates into CASSLGAGYTEAFF. V is TRBV5-1 and J is TRBJ1-1; D gene unclear. Deletions cut 0 bases from V and 3 bases from J, with 9 bases between. CDR3 length: 14 amino acids. From germline, CDR1 is SGHRS and CDR2 YFSETQ. The full variable domain, with the rest looked up from reference TRBV5-1 and TRBJ1-1, is KAGVTQTPRYLIKTRGQQVTLSCSPISGHRSVSWYQQTPGQGLQFLFEYFSETQRNKGNFPGRFSGRQFSNSRSEMNVSTLELGDSALYLCASSLGAGYTEAFFGQGTRLTVV.